What follows is one T cell receptor (beta chain) and its context. The antigen is not known. The data stem from a study of CD8+ T cells in alopecia areata. In the study overall: A regimen of oral tofacitinib, 5 to 10 mg twice daily, was given to treated patients. Tofacitinib was given for 6 to 18 months, then stopped for 6 months. Study-level results: Many expanded lesional clones persisted during tofacitinib (in both scalp and blood).

Following RNA extraction, reverse transcription yielded cDNA that acted as the sequencing template. Assay used: immunoSEQ multiplex PCR; TCRdb lists only in-frame clones, some missing. The sample has some 98,000 clones, 50% to 75% seen once. Treatment: oral pan-JAK inhibitor, 5-10 mg twice daily. From alopecia areata patients, lesional scalp punch biopsies and peripheral blood were collected. The ends were cut back, 5 bases at V and 3 bases at J, with 16 bases in the middle. The CDR3 is 15 amino acids. The germline CDR1 and CDR2 sequences are MNHEY and SMNVEV (reference sequence). Sequenced here: CD8+ T cells sorted from blood, sampled at week 4, from a patient treated with tofacitinib. This receptor was identified in a human donor with alopecia areata. The rearrangement joins TRBV27 to TRBJ1-2; maybe TRBD1 (5 bases). DNA for the CDR3: TGTGCCAGCAGTCCGCGGGGGGGTGTGTACTATGGCTACACCTTC. Encoded protein: CASSPRGGVYYGYTF.